The rows below give T cell receptor beta chains drawn from one sample of a study of blood T cell repertoires in COVID-19. Produced via immunoSEQ multiplex PCR; TCRdb's table is partial and in-frame only. This table holds tens of thousands of clones, roughly 85% found once. Sequencing was performed on peripheral blood. These receptors were collected from a man older than 75 with acute or convalescent COVID-19. Both conserved end residues are part of each CDR3. Fields, in order: V gene, CDR3 protein.

v_gene: TRBV2
CDR3aa: CATSGRAGTQYF

v_gene: TRBV5-5
CDR3aa: CASSLGGNNYGYTF

v_gene: TRBV6-5
CDR3aa: CATGQNYGYTF

v_gene: TRBV5-4
CDR3aa: CASSPDRGYEQYF

v_gene: TRBV29-1
CDR3aa: CSVADSLLEKLFF

v_gene: TRBV29-1
CDR3aa: CSVAPAGGEQFF

v_gene: TRBV28
CDR3aa: CATGVGKVNIQYF

v_gene: TRBV7-3
CDR3aa: CASSADLAGRRGEQFF

v_gene: TRBV14
CDR3aa: CASSRDLTDTQYF

v_gene: TRBV28
CDR3aa: CASLEGVTYEQYF

v_gene: TRBV7-9
CDR3aa: CASSFSLGTQGEAFF

v_gene: TRBV18
CDR3aa: CASSPTRAGGANNSPLHF

v_gene: TRBV24-1
CDR3aa: CATSELSGSSADTQYF

v_gene: TRBV29-1
CDR3aa: CSVEVAHTNTGELFF

v_gene: TRBV29-1
CDR3aa: CSVYLSGISYEQYF

v_gene: TRBV6-2/TRBV6-3
CDR3aa: CASSADRGPREEQYF

v_gene: TRBV6-2/TRBV6-3
CDR3aa: CASSYSIYREEKSEAFF

v_gene: TRBV11-1
CDR3aa: CASSPRDSIEQYF